Listed below are T cell receptor beta chains from one sample, sequenced in a study of metastatic and nonmetastatic thyroid tumors. TCRdb used MiXCR to call clones anew from the PCR reads. Altogether approximately 90,000 clones are present, around 7.8% being singletons, with the ten largest covering 8.8%. Sequencing used blood. The receptors were gathered from a female donor with papillary thyroid cancer or a benign thyroid nodule (not recorded which). Some clones in this sample may be carry-over from other donors' samples. Both conserved end residues are part of each CDR3. The order of the fields is D gene, J gene, V gene, clone size, CDR3 DNA, CDR3 protein. A D gene is named only where the DNA matches it firmly. Clone size is stated in some rows and not others, as once, few, many or a class when expanded.

d_call: .
j_call: TRBJ1-1
v_call: TRBV28
clone_size: .
cdr3_nt: TGTGCCAGCAAACTCGACCCGAACACTGAAGCTTTCTTT
cdr3_aa: CASKLDPNTEAFF

d_call: .
j_call: TRBJ2-3
v_call: TRBV6-5
clone_size: many
cdr3_nt: TGTGCCAGCAGTTACCTACGGGGAACCACAGATACGCAGTATTTT
cdr3_aa: CASSYLRGTTDTQYF

d_call: .
j_call: TRBJ1-2
v_call: TRBV11-2
clone_size: many
cdr3_nt: TGTGCCAGCAGTTTTGACAGACGGGCGGGCTACACCTTC
cdr3_aa: CASSFDRRAGYTF

d_call: .
j_call: TRBJ2-7
v_call: TRBV28
clone_size: many
cdr3_nt: TGTGCCAGCAGTTTATCGACCATGGCCTACGAGCAGTACTTC
cdr3_aa: CASSLSTMAYEQYF

d_call: .
j_call: TRBJ1-2
v_call: TRBV5-5
clone_size: many
cdr3_nt: TGTGCCAGCAGCTTGGCAGGGGCCCCTCATGGCTACACCTTC
cdr3_aa: CASSLAGAPHGYTF

d_call: .
j_call: TRBJ2-1
v_call: TRBV7-8
clone_size: many
cdr3_nt: TGTGCCAGCAGCTTTGGGGGCGTCGATGAGCAGTTCTTC
cdr3_aa: CASSFGGVDEQFF

d_call: TRBD1
j_call: TRBJ1-1
v_call: TRBV10-3
clone_size: many
cdr3_nt: TGTGCCATCAGTGAGTCGAAGGGGGCCCCCACTGAAGCTTTCTTT
cdr3_aa: CAISESKGAPTEAFF

d_call: .
j_call: TRBJ1-1
v_call: TRBV6-1
clone_size: many
cdr3_nt: TGTGCCAGCAGTCGCCTTTCTGAAGCTTTCTTT
cdr3_aa: CASSRLSEAFF

d_call: .
j_call: TRBJ2-7
v_call: TRBV19
clone_size: many
cdr3_nt: TGTGCCAGTAGCTACAGGGACGAGCAGTACTTC
cdr3_aa: CASSYRDEQYF

d_call: .
j_call: TRBJ2-5
v_call: TRBV7-9
clone_size: many
cdr3_nt: TGTGCCAGCAGCTTAACGGGGGAGCCGTACTTC
cdr3_aa: CASSLTGEPYF

d_call: .
j_call: TRBJ2-1
v_call: TRBV6-1
clone_size: .
cdr3_nt: TGTGCCAGCAGTGAAGCCGTCGGCGGACAGCAGTTCTTC
cdr3_aa: CASSEAVGGQQFF

d_call: TRBD1
j_call: TRBJ2-6
v_call: TRBV5-1
clone_size: few
cdr3_nt: TGCGCCAGCAGCGCTCGGACAGGGAACTCTGGGGCCAACGTCCTGACTTTC
cdr3_aa: CASSARTGNSGANVLTF

d_call: TRBD1
j_call: TRBJ2-4
v_call: TRBV5-1
clone_size: many
cdr3_nt: TGCGCCAGCAGCTTTGCGGGACAGGGGGACATTCAGTACTTC
cdr3_aa: CASSFAGQGDIQYF

d_call: TRBD1
j_call: TRBJ2-1
v_call: TRBV4-1
clone_size: .
cdr3_nt: TGCGCCAGCAGCCAAGTTAATATTGGACAGGGCCTCGATGAGCAGTTCTTC
cdr3_aa: CASSQVNIGQGLDEQFF

d_call: .
j_call: TRBJ1-2
v_call: TRBV28
clone_size: .
cdr3_nt: TGTGCCAGCAATAGTAACTATGGCTACACCTTC
cdr3_aa: CASNSNYGYTF

d_call: .
j_call: TRBJ1-2
v_call: TRBV9
clone_size: many
cdr3_nt: TGTGCTTCGGGGGCTCAGGGCTATGGCTACACCTTC
cdr3_aa: CASGAQGYGYTF

d_call: .
j_call: TRBJ1-1
v_call: TRBV11-2
clone_size: many
cdr3_nt: TGTGCCAGCAGCTTTACCCCCGGGCTGAACACTGAAGCTTTCTTT
cdr3_aa: CASSFTPGLNTEAFF

d_call: TRBD1
j_call: TRBJ1-1
v_call: TRBV18
clone_size: .
cdr3_nt: TGTGCCAGCTCACCCGGGGACAGCGGACATGAAGCTTTCTTT
cdr3_aa: CASSPGDSGHEAFF

d_call: TRBD1
j_call: TRBJ2-7
v_call: TRBV25-1
clone_size: many
cdr3_nt: TGTGCCAGCTCAACAAGGGTGGGACAGGGTTTCTACGAGCAGTACTTC
cdr3_aa: CASSTRVGQGFYEQYF

d_call: .
j_call: TRBJ1-1
v_call: TRBV24-1
clone_size: .
cdr3_nt: TGTGCCACCAGTGATGCACCCGGCGGATCTGAAGCTTTCTTT
cdr3_aa: CATSDAPGGSEAFF

d_call: TRBD1
j_call: TRBJ1-6
v_call: TRBV4-1
clone_size: many
cdr3_nt: TGCGCCAGCAGCCTATCTACAGGGGACAATTCACCCCTCCACTTT
cdr3_aa: CASSLSTGDNSPLHF

d_call: .
j_call: TRBJ1-2
v_call: TRBV5-1
clone_size: many
cdr3_nt: TGCGCCAGCAGCACTCTCCGCGGGGGCTATGGCTACACCTTC
cdr3_aa: CASSTLRGGYGYTF

d_call: TRBD1
j_call: TRBJ2-5
v_call: TRBV6-2/TRBV6-3
clone_size: many
cdr3_nt: TGTGCCAGCAGTTACAACAGGGGGCGCCTGGAGACCCAGTACTTC
cdr3_aa: CASSYNRGRLETQYF

d_call: TRBD1
j_call: TRBJ1-5
v_call: TRBV6-6
clone_size: many
cdr3_nt: TGTGCCAGCAGCTCCCGGGACAGGGGGCTCGTGAGCAATCAGCCCCAGCATTTT
cdr3_aa: CASSSRDRGLVSNQPQHF

d_call: TRBD1
j_call: TRBJ1-1
v_call: TRBV7-3
clone_size: many
cdr3_nt: TGTGCCAGCAGCTTAACGGACAGGGCGAACACTGAAGCTTTCTTT
cdr3_aa: CASSLTDRANTEAFF

d_call: TRBD2
j_call: TRBJ2-7
v_call: TRBV6-1
clone_size: many
cdr3_nt: TGTGCCAGCAGCCCGACTAGCGGGGGGATTTACGAGCAGTACTTC
cdr3_aa: CASSPTSGGIYEQYF

d_call: TRBD2
j_call: TRBJ2-5
v_call: TRBV20-1
clone_size: many
cdr3_nt: TGCAGTGCTAGAGATGAGATCGGGACTACCCGAGCGCCCGGGACCCAGTACTTC
cdr3_aa: CSARDEIGTTRAPGTQYF

d_call: .
j_call: TRBJ1-4
v_call: TRBV4-1
clone_size: medium-sized
cdr3_nt: TGCGCCAGCAGCCAAAATCGAGTGTCTGAAAAACTGTTTTTT
cdr3_aa: CASSQNRVSEKLFF

d_call: .
j_call: TRBJ1-3
v_call: TRBV6-1
clone_size: few
cdr3_nt: TGTGCCAGCATTGAAGCCGCCGTGGCTGGAAACACCATATATTTT
cdr3_aa: CASIEAAVAGNTIYF

d_call: .
j_call: TRBJ2-3
v_call: TRBV20-1
clone_size: many
cdr3_nt: TGCAGTGCCTCTGGTCCGGGGACTGGAGCAGATACGCAGTATTTT
cdr3_aa: CSASGPGTGADTQYF

d_call: .
j_call: TRBJ2-2
v_call: TRBV7-3
clone_size: many
cdr3_nt: TGTGCCAGCAACCCACATGGCAGCACCACCGGGGAGCTGTTTTTT
cdr3_aa: CASNPHGSTTGELFF

d_call: .
j_call: TRBJ1-6
v_call: TRBV10-3
clone_size: .
cdr3_nt: TGTGCCATCAGTGAGGACAGAAATTCACCCCTCCACTTT
cdr3_aa: CAISEDRNSPLHF

d_call: .
j_call: TRBJ2-3
v_call: TRBV4-2
clone_size: many
cdr3_nt: TGTGCCAGCAGCCAAGAAGTAGCGCCCACGCACACAGATACGCAGTATTTT
cdr3_aa: CASSQEVAPTHTDTQYF

d_call: TRBD2
j_call: TRBJ2-1
v_call: TRBV7-3
clone_size: .
cdr3_nt: TGTGCCAGTAGTCTGGGGTGGGGGATAGCGGGAGCCAATGAGCAGTTCTTC
cdr3_aa: CASSLGWGIAGANEQFF

d_call: .
j_call: TRBJ1-2
v_call: TRBV12-3/TRBV12-4
clone_size: .
cdr3_nt: TGTGCCAGCAGTCCCTGGACAGCACTCTATGGCTACACCTTC
cdr3_aa: CASSPWTALYGYTF

d_call: TRBD1
j_call: TRBJ2-1
v_call: TRBV12-3/TRBV12-4
clone_size: many
cdr3_nt: TGTGCCAGCAGGGGACAGTCCACCTACAATGAGCAGTTCTTC
cdr3_aa: CASRGQSTYNEQFF

d_call: TRBD1
j_call: TRBJ2-2
v_call: TRBV4-1
clone_size: few
cdr3_nt: TGCGCCAGCAGCCAAGGAGGTCGATCACCGGGACAGGGGAACACCGGGGAGCTGTTTTTT
cdr3_aa: CASSQGGRSPGQGNTGELFF

d_call: .
j_call: TRBJ2-5
v_call: TRBV5-1
clone_size: few
cdr3_nt: TGCGCCAGCAGCCCGCGGGCGGGCAGGGGAGAGACCCAGTACTTC
cdr3_aa: CASSPRAGRGETQYF

d_call: TRBD1
j_call: TRBJ1-2
v_call: TRBV5-4
clone_size: many
cdr3_nt: TGTGCCAGCAGCTTTACAGGGGGCGCCTATGGCTACACCTTC
cdr3_aa: CASSFTGGAYGYTF

d_call: .
j_call: TRBJ2-5
v_call: TRBV7-9
clone_size: .
cdr3_nt: TGTGCCAGCAGCTCACTCCGCAGGTGGCAAGAGACCCAGTACTTC
cdr3_aa: CASSSLRRWQETQYF

d_call: .
j_call: TRBJ1-2
v_call: TRBV18
clone_size: .
cdr3_nt: TGTGCCAGCTCACCATGGGTTTCTGTAAATGGCTACACCTTC
cdr3_aa: CASSPWVSVNGYTF

d_call: .
j_call: TRBJ2-7
v_call: TRBV13
clone_size: many
cdr3_nt: TGTGCCAGCAGCTTAGGAGGGGGGGTCAACGAGCAGTACTTC
cdr3_aa: CASSLGGGVNEQYF

d_call: .
j_call: TRBJ2-7
v_call: TRBV9
clone_size: many
cdr3_nt: TGTGCCAGCAGCGTAGGGGGGCCTACTTCCTACGAGCAGTACTTC
cdr3_aa: CASSVGGPTSYEQYF

d_call: .
j_call: TRBJ1-2
v_call: TRBV20-1
clone_size: .
cdr3_nt: TGCAGCCCCTGGGGCGGTCAATTTAGCTATGGCTACACCTTC
cdr3_aa: CSPWGGQFSYGYTF

d_call: .
j_call: TRBJ2-7
v_call: TRBV6-1
clone_size: many
cdr3_nt: TGTGCCAGCAGTGAATATCCTTCCTACGAGCAGTACTTC
cdr3_aa: CASSEYPSYEQYF

d_call: TRBD1
j_call: TRBJ1-2
v_call: TRBV5-6
clone_size: few
cdr3_nt: TGTGCCAGCAGCTTCGGGACAGAGAACTATGGCTACACCTTC
cdr3_aa: CASSFGTENYGYTF

d_call: TRBD1
j_call: TRBJ1-1
v_call: TRBV7-6
clone_size: many
cdr3_nt: TGTGCCAGCAGACCTGACAGGGCGAGTGAAGCTTTCTTT
cdr3_aa: CASRPDRASEAFF

d_call: TRBD1
j_call: TRBJ2-1
v_call: TRBV7-8
clone_size: many
cdr3_nt: TGTGCCAGCAGCGCCAGGGGGTTCGGTGAGCAGTTCTTC
cdr3_aa: CASSARGFGEQFF

d_call: .
j_call: TRBJ1-5
v_call: TRBV7-2
clone_size: few
cdr3_nt: TGTGCCAGCAGCTCCATCCTCGGCGGCAATCAGCCCCAGCATTTT
cdr3_aa: CASSSILGGNQPQHF

d_call: .
j_call: TRBJ2-2
v_call: TRBV5-1
clone_size: many
cdr3_nt: TGCGCCAGCACCCGGGGGCGGGGGAACACCGGGGAGCTGTTTTTT
cdr3_aa: CASTRGRGNTGELFF

d_call: .
j_call: TRBJ1-2
v_call: TRBV20-1
clone_size: .
cdr3_nt: TGCAGTGCTAGTGAGGCGCGGGAAGGGTATGGCTACACCTTC
cdr3_aa: CSASEAREGYGYTF

d_call: TRBD2
j_call: TRBJ2-3
v_call: TRBV27
clone_size: few
cdr3_nt: TGTGCCAGCAGTCCGGGGGGTCGACCCCCCCCAGATACGCAGTATTTT
cdr3_aa: CASSPGGRPPPDTQYF